The source of this TCR beta chain is a study of OX40 agonist ivuxolimab in advanced cancers. Looking at the study overall: Ivuxolimab was a fully human IgG2 agonistic monoclonal antibody targeting the costimulatory receptor OX40 (CD134). Intravenous ivuxolimab was administered to patients every 2 weeks at six dose levels: 0.01, 0.1, 0.3, 1.5, 3 and 10 mg/kg. Of the 50 to 55 patients in dose escalation, 19 had hepatocellular carcinoma, around 15 had melanoma, 9 had renal cell carcinoma and 9 had head and neck cancer. In the dose-escalation cohort, roughly 82% of patients were male, and the mean age was approximately 60 years with a range of roughly 20 to 79. Patients were allowed to have had prior anti-PD-1, anti-PD-L1 or anti-CTLA-4 therapy, and roughly 40% of the dose-escalation patients had been treated with checkpoint inhibitors. Partial responses occurred in three dose-escalation patients, of whom one had hepatocellular carcinoma and two had cutaneous melanoma. The purpose of peripheral TCRbeta sequencing was to test whether ivuxolimab changed TCR sequence diversity and led to clonal T-cell expansion. The paper covers the monotherapy dose-escalation part of the phase I ivuxolimab trial, which included N ≈ 57 patients.

Paper-wide results and their limitations: At doses of 0.1 to 3.0 mg/kg, clonal expansion of both CD4+ and CD8+ T cells in blood was seen between baseline and week 6. In partial responders in the 0.1-3.0 mg/kg groups, normalized peripheral clonal expansion was found to be among the lowest, especially among CD8+ T cells. Low levels of normalized T-cell clonal expansion were also shown by some nonresponding patients. The antigen specificity of the clonally expanded peripheral T cells was not determined. After ivuxolimab, more expanded clones were found on average in CD8+ T cells than in CD4+ T cells.

With regard to this clone: The antigen it recognizes is unknown. No base quality values were provided; no much bigger clone lies one nucleotide off.

Inclusive of the bounding cysteine and phenylalanine, the CDR3 is 13 residues long. Here the CDR3 DNA is all that survives: 39 bases in frame from base 1. After removal of 5 bases from V and 8 bases from J, the junction retains 8 bases not matched to a gene. In the germline V gene (reference sequence), CDR1 corresponds to MNHEY and CDR2 to SMNVEV. To sequence the TCRbeta CDR3 region, genomic DNA was isolated from the sorted cells. The immunoSEQ Assay was used for sequencing of TCRbeta CDR3 regions. The table was pulled from immuneACCESS by TCRdb, which kept in-frame rearrangements only. Such tables lose some clones; where checked, under half of the loss comes from unresolved V genes, and the rest has no known cause. This sample has some 49,000 clones in its table, and 85% of those were observed once. The top ten hold roughly 20% of the sample. The trial excluded patients who had a history of autoimmune disease or were on systemic immunosuppression. Peripheral blood for TCR sequencing was drawn from every dose cohort at baseline, at cycle 4 day 1 and at cycle 7 day 1. Samples were obtained from an open-label, multicenter, first-in-human phase I dose-escalation trial of ivuxolimab. The trial enrolled adults with locally advanced or metastatic head and neck squamous cell, hepatocellular, melanoma or renal cell carcinoma. Before TCR sequencing, CD4+ T cells and CD8+ T cells were sorted from peripheral blood as separate populations.

The specimen was CD4+ or CD8+ T cells sorted from blood, collected in a trial of the OX40 agonist ivuxolimab. This receptor chain uses TRBV27 and TRBJ1-2; a stretch of 7 junction bases matches TRBD1. The clonotype comes from an adult with an advanced solid tumor such as melanoma, head and neck, liver or kidney cancer. The DNA sequence reads TGTGCCAGCAGTATGACAGGGTTAGGAGGCTACACCTTC. Its protein reads: CASSMTGLGGYTF.